This T cell receptor beta chain was obtained from a study of T and B cells in COVID-19 patients. As for the study in general: The recovered cohort's median age was around 31 years, versus over 60 years in active infection. General study results and limits: In COVID-19 patients, T cell receptor beta variable and joining gene use was reportedly strongly skewed.

Multiplex PCR with BIOMED2 TRB-A/B primer pools amplified TRB rearrangements. TCRdb re-derived calls from the multiplex PCR reads in MiXCR, one entry per CDR3 protein. The sample includes roughly 7,000 distinct CDR3 sequences, 30% to 35% of them seen just once. Trimming removed 3 bases from V and 3 bases from J, with 17 bases in between. The CDR3 spans 16 residues. Each TRB amplification used about 250-550 ng of genomic DNA from blood. In the case of this clonotype: Its target is unknown.

This clonotype was obtained from a human donor with active COVID-19. Sequencing input: blood. The chain joins TRBV12-3 or TRBV12-4 to TRBJ1-1; D is perhaps TRBD1 (6 bases). CDR3 coding DNA: TGTGCCAGCAGTTTGCAAGGGGGTGGAGGGCACACTGAAGCTTTCTTT. Translated, it gives CASSLQGGGGHTEAFF.